This T cell receptor beta chain was sequenced during a study of T cells in Graves' hyperthyroidism and ophthalmopathy. This clonotype was found a few times. Its target is not known. Amplification of TCR beta CDR3 regions was performed using RNA transcripts as template. The study used the HTBI primer set for a first-round RT-PCR of the TCR CDR3. Each CDR3 protein is one row after TCRdb ran MiXCR on the multiplex PCR reads. The table has some 270,000 distinct CDR3 sequences, 13% seen once. Whole-study findings and limits: Researchers found most expanded thyroid clonotypes above 0.001 in blood as well.

This CDR3 comprises 15 residues. Trimming at V came to 2 bases and at J to 6 bases, leaving 10 bases not matched to a gene. Germline CDR1 reads GTSNPN; CDR2 reads SVGIG (reference sequence). Newly diagnosed patients aged 18 to 65 had hyperthyroidism of under 2 months' duration. The sample taken for sequencing was blood. The V gene is TRBV30, the J gene TRBJ2-1, with 7 bases identical to TRBD2. The source is a woman aged 30 to 39 with Graves' hyperthyroidism that later progressed to Graves' ophthalmopathy. The CDR3, as DNA: TGTGCCTGGAGTTCCCTGGCGGGAGTCGTCAATGAGCAGTTCTTC. It yields the protein CAWSSLAGVVNEQFF.